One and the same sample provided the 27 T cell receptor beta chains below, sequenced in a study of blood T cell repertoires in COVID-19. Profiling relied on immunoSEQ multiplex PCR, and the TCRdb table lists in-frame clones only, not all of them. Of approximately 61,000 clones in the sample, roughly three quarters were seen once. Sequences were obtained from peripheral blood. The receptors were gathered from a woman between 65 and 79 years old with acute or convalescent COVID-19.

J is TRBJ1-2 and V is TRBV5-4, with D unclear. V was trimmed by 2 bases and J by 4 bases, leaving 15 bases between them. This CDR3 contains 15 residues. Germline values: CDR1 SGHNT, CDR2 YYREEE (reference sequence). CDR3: CASSLGGPTSYGYTF. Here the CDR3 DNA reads TGTGCCAGCAGCTTAGGCGGCCCCACGAGCTATGGCTACACCTTC.

This CDR3 reads CASSFLSGTNRAQYF. The CDR3 bases are TGTGCCAGCAGTTTCCTCTCCGGGACAAACCGGGCGCAGTATTTT. The chain combines TRBV28 with TRBJ2-3; a possible D gene is TRBD1 (6 bases). The V and J ends lost 3 bases and 10 bases respectively, with 20 bases between them. The CDR3 contains 15 residues. CDR1 is MDHEN and CDR2 is SYDVKM in the germline V gene.

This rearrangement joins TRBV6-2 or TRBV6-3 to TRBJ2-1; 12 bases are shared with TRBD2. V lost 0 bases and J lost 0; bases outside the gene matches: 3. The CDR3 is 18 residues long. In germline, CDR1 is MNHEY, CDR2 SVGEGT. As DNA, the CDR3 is TGTGCCAGCAGTTACTCGACTAGCGGGGGAAGCTCCTACAATGAGCAGTTCTTC. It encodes CASSYSTSGGSSYNEQFF.

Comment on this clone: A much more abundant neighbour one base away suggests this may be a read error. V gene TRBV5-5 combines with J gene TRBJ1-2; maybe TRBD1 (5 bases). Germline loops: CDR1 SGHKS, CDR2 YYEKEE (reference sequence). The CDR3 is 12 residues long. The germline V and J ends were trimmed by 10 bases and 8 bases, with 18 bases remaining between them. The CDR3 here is CARGADLGGYTF. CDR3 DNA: TGTGCCCGCGGGGCAGACCTGGGGGGCTACACCTTC.

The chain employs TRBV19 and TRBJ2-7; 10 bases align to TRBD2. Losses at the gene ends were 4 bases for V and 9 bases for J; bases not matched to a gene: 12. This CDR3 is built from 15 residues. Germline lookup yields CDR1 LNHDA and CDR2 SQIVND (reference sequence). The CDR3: CASSTQSGGAYWQYF. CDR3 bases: TGTGCCAGTAGTACCCAGAGCGGGGGGGCCTACTGGCAGTACTTC.

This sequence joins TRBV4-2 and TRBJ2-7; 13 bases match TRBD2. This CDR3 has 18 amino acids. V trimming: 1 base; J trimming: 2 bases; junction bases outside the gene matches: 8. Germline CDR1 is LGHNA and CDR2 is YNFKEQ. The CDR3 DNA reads TGTGCCAGCAGCCAAGGGACTAGCGGGGGCATTCAGCCCTACGAGCAGTACTTC. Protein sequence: CASSQGTSGGIQPYEQYF.

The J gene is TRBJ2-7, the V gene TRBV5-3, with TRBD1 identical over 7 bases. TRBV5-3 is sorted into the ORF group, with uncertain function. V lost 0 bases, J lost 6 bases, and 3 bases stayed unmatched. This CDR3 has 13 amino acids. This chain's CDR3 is CARSLVTGCEQYF. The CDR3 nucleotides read TGTGCCAGAAGCTTGGTGACAGGGTGCGAGCAGTACTTC.

The CDR3 sequence is CASSLGQPLNEQFF. The CDR3 bases are TGTGCCAGCAGTCTCGGACAGCCACTCAATGAGCAGTTCTTC. The chain combines TRBV28 with TRBJ2-1; possibly TRBD1 for D (6 bases). V was cut by 5 bases and J by 6 bases, with 14 bases left in between. Germline CDR1 MDHEN, CDR2 SYDVKM. The CDR3 is 14 residues long. The full variable domain, its missing parts supplied by reference TRBV28 and TRBJ2-1, is DVKVTQSSRYLVKRTGEKVFLECVQDMDHENMFWYRQDPGLGLRLIYFSYDVKMKEKGDIPEGYSVSREKKERFSLILESASTNQTSMYLCASSLGQPLNEQFFGPGTRLTVL.

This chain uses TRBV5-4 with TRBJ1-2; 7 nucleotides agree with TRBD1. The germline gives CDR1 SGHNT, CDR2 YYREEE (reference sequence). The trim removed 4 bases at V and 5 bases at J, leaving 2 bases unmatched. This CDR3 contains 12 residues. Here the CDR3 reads CASSTTGYGYTF. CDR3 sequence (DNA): TGTGCCAGCAGCACGACAGGGTATGGCTACACCTTC. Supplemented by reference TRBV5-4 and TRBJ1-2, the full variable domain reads ETGVTQSPTHLIKTRGQQVTLRCSSQSGHNTVSWYQQALGQGPQFIFQYYREEENGRGNFPPRFSGLQFPNYSSELNVNALELDDSALYLCASSTTGYGYTFGSGTRLTVV.

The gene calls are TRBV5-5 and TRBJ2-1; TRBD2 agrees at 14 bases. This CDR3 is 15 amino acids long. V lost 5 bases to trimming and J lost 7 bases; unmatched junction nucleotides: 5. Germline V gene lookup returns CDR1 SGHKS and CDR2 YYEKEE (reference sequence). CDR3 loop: CASSRTSGGKNEQFF. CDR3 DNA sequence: TGTGCCAGCAGTAGGACTAGCGGGGGGAAGAATGAGCAGTTCTTC.

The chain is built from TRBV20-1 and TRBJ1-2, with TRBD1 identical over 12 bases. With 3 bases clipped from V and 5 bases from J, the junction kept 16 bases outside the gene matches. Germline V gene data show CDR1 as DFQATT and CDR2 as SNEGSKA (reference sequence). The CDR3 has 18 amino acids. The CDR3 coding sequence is TGCAGTGCTAGTAGCCTATCCGGGACAGGGGGCTTAGAGTATGGCTACACCTTC. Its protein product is CSASSLSGTGGLEYGYTF.

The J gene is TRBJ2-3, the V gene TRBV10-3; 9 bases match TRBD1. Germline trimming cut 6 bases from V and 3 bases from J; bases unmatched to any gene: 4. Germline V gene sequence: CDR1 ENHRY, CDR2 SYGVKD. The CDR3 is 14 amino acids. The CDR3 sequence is CAISNRGRTDTQYF. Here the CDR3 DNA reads TGTGCCATCAGCAACAGGGGGCGGACAGATACGCAGTATTTT.

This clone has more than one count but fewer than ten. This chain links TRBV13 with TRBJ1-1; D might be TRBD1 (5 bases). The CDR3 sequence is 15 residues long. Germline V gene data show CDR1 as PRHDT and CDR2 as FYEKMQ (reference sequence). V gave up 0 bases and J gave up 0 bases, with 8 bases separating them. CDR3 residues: CASSLGQVMNTEAFF. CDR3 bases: TGTGCCAGCAGCTTAGGACAGGTCATGAACACTGAAGCTTTCTTT. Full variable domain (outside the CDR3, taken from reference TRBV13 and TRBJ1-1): AAGVIQSPRHLIKEKRETATLKCYPIPRHDTVYWYQQGPGQDPQFLISFYEKMQSDKGSIPDRFSAQQFSDYHSELNMSSLELGDSALYFCASSLGQVMNTEAFFGQGTRLTVV.

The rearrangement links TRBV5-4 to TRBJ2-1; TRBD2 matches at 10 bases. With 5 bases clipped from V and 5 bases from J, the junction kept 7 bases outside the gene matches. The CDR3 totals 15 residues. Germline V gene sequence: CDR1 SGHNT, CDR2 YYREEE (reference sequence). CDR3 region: CASSSGTSDHNEQFF. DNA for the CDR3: TGTGCCAGCAGTTCCGGGACTAGCGATCACAATGAGCAGTTCTTC. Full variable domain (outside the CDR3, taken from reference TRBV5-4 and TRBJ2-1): ETGVTQSPTHLIKTRGQQVTLRCSSQSGHNTVSWYQQALGQGPQFIFQYYREEENGRGNFPPRFSGLQFPNYSSELNVNALELDDSALYLCASSSGTSDHNEQFFGPGTRLTVL.

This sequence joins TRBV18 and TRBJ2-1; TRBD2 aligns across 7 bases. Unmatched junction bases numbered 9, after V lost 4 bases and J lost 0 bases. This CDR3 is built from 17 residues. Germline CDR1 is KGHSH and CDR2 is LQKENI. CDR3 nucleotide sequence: TGTGCCAGCTCACGAACAGGACTAGAAAGCTCCTACAATGAGCAGTTCTTC. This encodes CASSRTGLESSYNEQFF.

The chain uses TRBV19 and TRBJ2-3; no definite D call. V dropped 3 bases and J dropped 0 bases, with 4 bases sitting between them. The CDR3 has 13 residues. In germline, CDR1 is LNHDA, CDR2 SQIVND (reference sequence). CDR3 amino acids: CASSMASTDTQYF. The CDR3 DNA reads TGTGCCAGTAGTATGGCTAGCACAGATACGCAGTATTTT.

The CDR3 region is CSTLLEINEQFF. The CDR3 bases are TGCAGCACCCTACTAGAAATCAATGAGCAGTTCTTC. The V and J genes are TRBV29-1 and TRBJ2-1, with D tentatively TRBD2 (5 bases). Looked up from germline, CDR1 is SQVTM and CDR2 is ANQGSEA. This CDR3 comprises 12 residues. The V and J ends lost 8 bases and 6 bases respectively, with 14 bases between them.

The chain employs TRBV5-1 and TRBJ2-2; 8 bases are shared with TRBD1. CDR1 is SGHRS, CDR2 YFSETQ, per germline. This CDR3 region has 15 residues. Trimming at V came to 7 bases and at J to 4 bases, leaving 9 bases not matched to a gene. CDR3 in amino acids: CASQGGTGRTGELFF. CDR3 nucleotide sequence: TGCGCCAGCCAAGGCGGGACAGGTCGCACCGGGGAGCTGTTTTTT.

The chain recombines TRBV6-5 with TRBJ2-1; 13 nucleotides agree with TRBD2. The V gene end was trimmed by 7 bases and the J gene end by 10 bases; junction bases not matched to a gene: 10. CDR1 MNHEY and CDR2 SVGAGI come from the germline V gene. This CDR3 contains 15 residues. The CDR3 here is CASNPMGLAGWEQFF. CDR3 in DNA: TGTGCCAGCAATCCCATGGGACTAGCGGGGTGGGAGCAGTTCTTC.

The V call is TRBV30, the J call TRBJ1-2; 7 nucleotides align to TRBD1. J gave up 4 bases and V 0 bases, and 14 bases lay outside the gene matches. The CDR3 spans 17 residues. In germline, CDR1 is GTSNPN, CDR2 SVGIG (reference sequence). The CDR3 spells CAWSVSARGVCVYGYTF. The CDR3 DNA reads TGTGCCTGGAGTGTAAGTGCCAGGGGGGTATGTGTCTATGGCTACACCTTC.

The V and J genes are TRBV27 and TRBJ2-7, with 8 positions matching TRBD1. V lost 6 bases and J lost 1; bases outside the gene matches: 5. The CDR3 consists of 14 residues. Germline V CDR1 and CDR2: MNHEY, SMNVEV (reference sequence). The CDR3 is CASRNRGLSYEQYF. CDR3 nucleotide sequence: TGTGCCAGCAGGAACAGGGGGTTGTCCTACGAGCAGTACTTC.

In DNA form, the CDR3 reads TGTGCCAGCAGCCAGCCCCCCGGACAGGGCCTCTACGAGCAGTACTTC. It translates to CASSQPPGQGLYEQYF. This chain joins TRBV4-2 and TRBJ2-7; 8 bases map to TRBD1. The V gene's germline CDR1 is LGHNA and CDR2 YNFKEQ. V shed 3 bases and J 3 bases; nucleotides not matched to a gene: 10. The CDR3 consists of 16 residues.

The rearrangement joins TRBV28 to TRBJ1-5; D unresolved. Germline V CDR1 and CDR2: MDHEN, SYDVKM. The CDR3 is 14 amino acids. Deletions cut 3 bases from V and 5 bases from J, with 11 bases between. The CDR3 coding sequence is TGTGCCAGCAGTTTCGGCGGATTTGATCAGCCCCAGCATTTT. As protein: CASSFGGFDQPQHF.

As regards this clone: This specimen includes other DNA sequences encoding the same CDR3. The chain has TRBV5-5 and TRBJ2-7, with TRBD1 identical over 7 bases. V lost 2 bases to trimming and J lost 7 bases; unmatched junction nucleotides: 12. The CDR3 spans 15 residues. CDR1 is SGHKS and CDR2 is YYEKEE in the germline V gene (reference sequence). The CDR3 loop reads CASSLGLRQGGEQYF. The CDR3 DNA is TGTGCCAGCAGCTTAGGCTTGCGACAGGGTGGTGAGCAGTACTTC.

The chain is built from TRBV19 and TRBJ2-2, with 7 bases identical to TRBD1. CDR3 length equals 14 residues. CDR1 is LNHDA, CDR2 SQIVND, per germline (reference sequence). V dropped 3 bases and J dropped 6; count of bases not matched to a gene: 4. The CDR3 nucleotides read TGTGCCAGTAGTATTCTCCAGGGGGCCGGGGAGCTGTTTTTT. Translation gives CASSILQGAGELFF.

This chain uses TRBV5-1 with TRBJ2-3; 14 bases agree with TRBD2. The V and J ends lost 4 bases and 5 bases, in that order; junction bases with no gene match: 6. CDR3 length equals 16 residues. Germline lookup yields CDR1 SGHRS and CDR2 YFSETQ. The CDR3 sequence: CASSNRLAGGRDTQYF. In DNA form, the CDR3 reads TGCGCCAGCAGCAACAGACTAGCGGGGGGGCGAGATACGCAGTATTTT.

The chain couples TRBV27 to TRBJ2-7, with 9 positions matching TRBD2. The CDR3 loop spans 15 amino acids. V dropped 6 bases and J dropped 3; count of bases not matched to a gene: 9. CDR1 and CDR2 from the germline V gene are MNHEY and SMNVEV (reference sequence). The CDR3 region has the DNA TGTGCCAGCAGCCCTCTTAGCGGGGGTAACTACGAGCAGTACTTC. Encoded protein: CASSPLSGGNYEQYF.